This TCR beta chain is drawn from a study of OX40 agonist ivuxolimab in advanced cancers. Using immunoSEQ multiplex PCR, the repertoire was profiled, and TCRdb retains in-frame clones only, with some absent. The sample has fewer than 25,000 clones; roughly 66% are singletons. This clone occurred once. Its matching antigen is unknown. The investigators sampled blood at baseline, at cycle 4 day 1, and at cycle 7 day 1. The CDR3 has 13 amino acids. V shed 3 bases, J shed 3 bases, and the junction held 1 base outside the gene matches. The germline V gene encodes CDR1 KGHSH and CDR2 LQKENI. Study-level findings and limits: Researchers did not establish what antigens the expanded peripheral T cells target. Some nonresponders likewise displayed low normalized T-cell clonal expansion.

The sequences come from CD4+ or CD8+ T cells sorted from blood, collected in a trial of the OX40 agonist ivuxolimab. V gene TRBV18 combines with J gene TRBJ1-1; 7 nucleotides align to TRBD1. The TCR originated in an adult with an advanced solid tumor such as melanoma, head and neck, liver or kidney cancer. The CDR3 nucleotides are TGTGCCAGCTCACCGGGACAGCACACTGAAGCTTTCTTT. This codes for CASSPGQHTEAFF.